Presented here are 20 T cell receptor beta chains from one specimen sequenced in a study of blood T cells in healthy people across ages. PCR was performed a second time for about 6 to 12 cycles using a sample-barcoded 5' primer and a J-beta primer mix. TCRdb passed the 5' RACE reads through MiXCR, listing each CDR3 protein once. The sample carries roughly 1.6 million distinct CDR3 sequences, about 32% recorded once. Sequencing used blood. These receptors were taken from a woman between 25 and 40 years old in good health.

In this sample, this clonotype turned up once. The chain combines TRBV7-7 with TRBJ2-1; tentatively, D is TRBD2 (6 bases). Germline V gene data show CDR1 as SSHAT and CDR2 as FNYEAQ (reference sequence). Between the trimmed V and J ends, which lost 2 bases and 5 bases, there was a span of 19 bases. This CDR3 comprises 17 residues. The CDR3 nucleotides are TGTGCCAGCAGCTTAATGGCAGGGACTGTGGGGGACAATGAGCAGTTCTTC. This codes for CASSLMAGTVGDNEQFF.

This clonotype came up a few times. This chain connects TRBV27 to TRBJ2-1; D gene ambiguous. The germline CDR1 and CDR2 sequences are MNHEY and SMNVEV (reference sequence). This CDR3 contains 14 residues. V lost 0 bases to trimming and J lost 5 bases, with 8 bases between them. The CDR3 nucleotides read TGTGCCAGCAGTTTATCGTTGTCCCACAATGAGCAGTTCTTC. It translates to CASSLSLSHNEQFF.

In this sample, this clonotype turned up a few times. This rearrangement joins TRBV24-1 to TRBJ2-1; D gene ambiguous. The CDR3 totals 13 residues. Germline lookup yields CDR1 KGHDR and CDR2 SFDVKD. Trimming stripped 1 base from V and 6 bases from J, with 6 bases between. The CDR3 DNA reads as TGTGCCACCAGTGATTTAAACGTCAATGAGCAGTTCTTC. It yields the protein CATSDLNVNEQFF.

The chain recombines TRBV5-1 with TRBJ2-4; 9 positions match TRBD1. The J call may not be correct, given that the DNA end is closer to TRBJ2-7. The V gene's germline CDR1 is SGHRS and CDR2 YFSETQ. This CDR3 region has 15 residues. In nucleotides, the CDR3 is TGCGCCAGCAGCTTGGTATCGGGACAGGGCCACGAGCAGTACTTC. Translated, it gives CASSLVSGQGHEQYF.

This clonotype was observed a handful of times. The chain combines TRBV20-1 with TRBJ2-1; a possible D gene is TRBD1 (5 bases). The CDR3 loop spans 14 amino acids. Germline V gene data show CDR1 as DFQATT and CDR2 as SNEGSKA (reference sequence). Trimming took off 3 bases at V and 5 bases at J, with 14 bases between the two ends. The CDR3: CSASQQQVNNEQFF. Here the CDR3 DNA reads TGCAGTGCTAGCCAACAACAGGTTAACAATGAGCAGTTCTTC.

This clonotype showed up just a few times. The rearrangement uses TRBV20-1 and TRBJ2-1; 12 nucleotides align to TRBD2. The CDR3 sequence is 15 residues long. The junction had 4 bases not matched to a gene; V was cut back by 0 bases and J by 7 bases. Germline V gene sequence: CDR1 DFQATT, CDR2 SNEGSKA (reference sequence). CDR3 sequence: CSAREGLAGLNEQFF. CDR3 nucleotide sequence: TGCAGTGCTAGAGAAGGACTAGCGGGGTTGAATGAGCAGTTCTTC.

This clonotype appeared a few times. CDR3 sequence reads: CASRGQESDTQYF. The CDR3 region has the DNA TGTGCCAGCAGGGGACAGGAGTCAGATACGCAGTATTTT. This chain links TRBV5-4 with TRBJ2-3, with TRBD1 identical over 8 bases. The ends lost 5 bases at V and 4 bases at J; junction bases unmatched: 3. The CDR3 covers 13 residues. Looked up from germline, CDR1 is SGHNT and CDR2 is YYREEE (reference sequence).

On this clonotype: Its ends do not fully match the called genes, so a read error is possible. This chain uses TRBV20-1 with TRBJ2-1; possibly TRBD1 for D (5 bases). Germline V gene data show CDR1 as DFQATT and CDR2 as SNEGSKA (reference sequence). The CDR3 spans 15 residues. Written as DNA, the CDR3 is TGCAGTGCTAGATCCTTGGGCAGGGCGTACAGTGAGCAGTTCTTC. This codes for CSARSLGRAYSEQFF.

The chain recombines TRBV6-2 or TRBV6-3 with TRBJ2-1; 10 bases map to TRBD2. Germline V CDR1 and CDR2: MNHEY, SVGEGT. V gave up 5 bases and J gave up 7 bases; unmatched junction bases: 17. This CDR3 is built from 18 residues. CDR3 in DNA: TGTGCCAGCAGTACCGGTGGGGCTAGCGGGAGATTAGTGAATGAGCAGTTCTTC. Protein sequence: CASSTGGASGRLVNEQFF.

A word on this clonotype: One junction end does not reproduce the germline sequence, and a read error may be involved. The DNA for the CDR3 is TGTGCCGGCAGCTTAGGTGGGACTAGCAAGGCTACTGAGCAGTTCTTC. It yields the protein CAGSLGGTSKATEQFF. The genes are TRBV13 and TRBJ2-1, with 9 nucleotides matching TRBD2. Germline V CDR1 and CDR2: PRHDT, FYEKMQ (reference sequence). The CDR3 is 16 amino acids.

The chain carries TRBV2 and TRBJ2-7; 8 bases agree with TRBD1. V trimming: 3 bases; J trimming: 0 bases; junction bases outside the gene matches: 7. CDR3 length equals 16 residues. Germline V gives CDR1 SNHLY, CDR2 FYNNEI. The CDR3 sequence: CASSEEATGDSYEQYF. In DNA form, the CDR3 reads TGTGCCAGCAGTGAGGAAGCGACAGGGGACTCCTACGAGCAGTACTTC.

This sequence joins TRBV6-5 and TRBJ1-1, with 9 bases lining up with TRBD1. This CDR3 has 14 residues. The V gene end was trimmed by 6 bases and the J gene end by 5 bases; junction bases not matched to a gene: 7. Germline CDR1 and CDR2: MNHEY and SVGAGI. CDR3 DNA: TGTGCCAGCAGCCCGATGGGACAGGGTACTGAAGCTTTCTTT. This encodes CASSPMGQGTEAFF.

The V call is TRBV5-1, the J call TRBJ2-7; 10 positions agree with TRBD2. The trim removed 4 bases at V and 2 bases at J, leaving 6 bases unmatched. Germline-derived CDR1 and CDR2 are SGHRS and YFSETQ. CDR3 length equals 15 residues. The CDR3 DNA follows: TGCGCCAGCAGCCTACTAGCGGGAAGTACCTACGAGCAGTACTTC. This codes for CASSLLAGSTYEQYF.

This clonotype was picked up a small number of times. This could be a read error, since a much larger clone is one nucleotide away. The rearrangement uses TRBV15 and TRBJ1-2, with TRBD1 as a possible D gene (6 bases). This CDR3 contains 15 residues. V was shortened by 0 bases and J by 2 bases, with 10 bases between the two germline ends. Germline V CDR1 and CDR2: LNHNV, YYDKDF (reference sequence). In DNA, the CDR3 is TGTGCCACCAGCAGAGATCGGACAGAAAACTATGGCTACACCTTC. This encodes CATSRDRTENYGYTF. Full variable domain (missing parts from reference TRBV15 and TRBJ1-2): DAMVIQNPRYQVTQFGKPVTLSCSQTLNHNVMYWYQQKSSQAPKLLFHYYDKDFNNEADTPDNFQSRRPNTSFCFLDIRSPGLGDTAMYLCATSRDRTENYGYTFGSGTRLTVV.

In DNA form, the CDR3 reads TGTGCCAGCACCCAGGGGGGTAACTATGGCTACACCTTC. As protein: CASTQGGNYGYTF. This chain links TRBV7-2 with TRBJ1-2; 7 bases agree with TRBD1. Germline V gene lookup returns CDR1 SGHTA and CDR2 FQGNSA. The CDR3 is 13 amino acids. With V trimmed by 7 bases and J by 1 base, 3 bases remained unmatched.

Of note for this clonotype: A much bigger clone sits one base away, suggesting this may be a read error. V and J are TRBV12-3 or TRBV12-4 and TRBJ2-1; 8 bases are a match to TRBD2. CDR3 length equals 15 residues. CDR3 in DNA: TGTGCCAGCAGTTTAACCAGCGGGAGCCACAATGAGCAGTGCTTC. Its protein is CASSLTSGSHNEQCF.

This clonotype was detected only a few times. This CDR3 is CASAEGQIYEQYF. The DNA of the CDR3 is TGTGCCAGTGCGGAAGGACAGATCTACGAGCAGTACTTC. V is TRBV2 and J is TRBJ2-7, with D possibly matching TRBD1 (6 bases). This CDR3 is 13 amino acids long. V was clipped by 9 bases and J by 3 bases, with 15 bases between them. In germline, CDR1 is SNHLY, CDR2 FYNNEI.

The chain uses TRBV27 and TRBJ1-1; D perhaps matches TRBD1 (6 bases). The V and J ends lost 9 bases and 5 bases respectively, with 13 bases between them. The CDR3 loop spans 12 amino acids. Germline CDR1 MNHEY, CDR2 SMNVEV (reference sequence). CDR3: CARLGGKTEAFF. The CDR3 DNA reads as TGTGCCAGACTAGGGGGTAAGACTGAAGCTTTCTTT.

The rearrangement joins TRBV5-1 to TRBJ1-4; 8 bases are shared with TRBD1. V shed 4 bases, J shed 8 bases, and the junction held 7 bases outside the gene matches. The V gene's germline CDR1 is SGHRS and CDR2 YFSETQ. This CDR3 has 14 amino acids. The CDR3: CASSMTGVGEKLFF. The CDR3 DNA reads TGCGCCAGCAGCATGACAGGGGTGGGAGAAAAACTGTTTTTT.

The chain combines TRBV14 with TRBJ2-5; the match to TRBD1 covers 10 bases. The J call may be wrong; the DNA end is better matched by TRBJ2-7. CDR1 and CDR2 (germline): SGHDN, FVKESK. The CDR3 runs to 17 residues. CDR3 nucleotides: TGTGCCAGCAGCCAGAAACCGAGACAGGGGGCGAAGGACGAGCAGTACTTC. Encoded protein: CASSQKPRQGAKDEQYF.